This T cell receptor (beta chain) comes out of a study of radiotherapy plus CTLA-4 blockade in lung cancer. Study context: Among patients, approximately 19% showed objective responses, and 31% had disease control.

With regard to this clone: The antigen is unknown.

Findings of the study overall: Radiotherapy plus ipilimumab was followed by expansion in blood of tumor-derived TCR clones. The authors reported that early blood T cell clone dynamics, with interferon-beta, best predicted response.

Assay used: immunoSEQ multiplex PCR; TCRdb lists only in-frame clones, some missing. Of 65,000 to 70,000 clones listed, 65% to 80% are singletons. The source of this sequence is a human donor with non-small cell lung cancer who had a complete response to radiotherapy plus ipilimumab. The sample here was peripheral blood, taken from a patient treated with radiotherapy plus ipilimumab.

The CDR3 nucleotides are TGTGCCAGCAGTGGGGACAGGGTTAATTCACCCCTCCACTTT. Translation gives CASSGDRVNSPLHF. This rearrangement joins TRBV2 to TRBJ1-6, with 9 bases fitting TRBD1. CDR1 SNHLY and CDR2 FYNNEI come from the germline V gene. This CDR3 has 14 amino acids. Trimming at V came to 4 bases and at J to 6 bases, leaving 1 base not matched to a gene.